This is a list of T cell receptor beta chains from one sample in a study of cytomegalovirus exposure and HLA in healthy donors. Data came from immunoSEQ multiplex PCR; TCRdb stores just in-frame clones and leaves some out. This table has fewer than 40,000 clones, more than 65% appearing once. Source material: PBMCs. The receptors were gathered from a woman aged 18 to 35 in good health and CMV-seronegative. The CDR3 runs from the conserved cysteine through the conserved F or W. Each record gives: D gene, J gene, clone size, V gene, CDR3 protein, CDR3 DNA. A D gene is named only where the DNA matches it firmly. Not every row has a clone size; where given, it reads once, few, many or a size class.

>.|TRBJ2-7|once|TRBV4-2
CASSQAGGAANEQYF
TGTGCCAGCAGCCAAGCGGGGGGCGCGGCGAACGAGCAGTACTTC
>.|TRBJ2-7|.|TRBV27
CASSSSTSSYEQYF
TGTGCCAGCAGTTCGAGTACCTCCTCCTACGAGCAGTACTTC
>TRBD2|TRBJ2-1|.|TRBV27
CASSILLGLAGVNNEQFF
TGTGCCAGCAGTATACTTTTGGGACTAGCGGGAGTAAATAATGAGCAGTTCTTC
>.|TRBJ1-4|once|TRBV7-9
CASSPTRSNEKLFF
TGTGCCAGCAGCCCAACTCGAAGTAATGAAAAACTGTTTTTT
>.|TRBJ1-4|.|TRBV5-1
CASSWGGGEKLFF
TGCGCCAGCAGCTGGGGAGGTGGCGAAAAACTGTTTTTT
>TRBD1|TRBJ2-1|.|TRBV6-1
CASRDRGNEQFF
TGTGCCAGCAGAGACAGGGGCAATGAGCAGTTCTTC
>.|TRBJ2-5|.|TRBV13
CASSLRWQPPRETQYF
TGTGCCAGCAGCTTACGGTGGCAGCCCCCGAGGGAGACCCAGTACTTC
>TRBD1|TRBJ2-7|.|TRBV27
CASRGQGAEQYF
TGTGCCAGCAGAGGACAGGGCGCCGAGCAGTACTTC
>TRBD1|TRBJ1-5|few|TRBV7-2
CASSTRTGSNQPQHF
TGTGCCAGCAGCACCCGGACAGGGAGCAATCAGCCCCAGCATTTT
>TRBD2|TRBJ2-1|.|TRBV25-1
CASSESLAASSYNEQFF
TGTGCCAGCAGTGAATCTCTAGCGGCGAGCTCCTACAATGAGCAGTTCTTC
>.|TRBJ2-5|.|TRBV2
CASTLRGTQETQYF
TGTGCCAGCACCCTAAGAGGCACCCAAGAGACCCAGTACTTC
>TRBD2|TRBJ2-5|once|TRBV6-1
CASSPEAGGAKTQYF
TGTGCCAGCAGCCCGGAGGCGGGGGGGGCGAAGACCCAGTACTTC
>.|TRBJ1-5|few|TRBV29-1
CSVGGRNQPQHF
TGCAGCGTTGGTGGCAGAAATCAGCCCCAGCATTTT
>TRBD1|TRBJ1-3|.|TRBV7-8
CASAVTGEGNTIYF
TGTGCCAGCGCGGTGACAGGGGAGGGAAACACCATATATTTT
>.|TRBJ2-1|.|TRBV6-1
CASSEFGSGYNEQFF
TGTGCCAGCAGTGAGTTTGGTAGCGGCTACAATGAGCAGTTCTTC
>.|TRBJ2-1|few|TRBV28
CASSFLISSYNEQFF
TGTGCCAGCAGTTTTCTAATTAGCTCCTACAATGAGCAGTTCTTC
>.|TRBJ2-3|.|TRBV6-6
CASRLHSADTQYF
TGTGCCAGCAGACTACATTCCGCAGATACGCAGTATTTT
>.|TRBJ2-1|.|TRBV7-6
CASSLAGGGDEQFF
TGTGCCAGCAGCTTAGCTGGAGGGGGGGATGAGCAGTTCTTC
>.|TRBJ2-5|.|TRBV5-5
CASSLETRQETQYF
TGTGCCAGCAGCTTGGAGACAAGACAAGAGACCCAGTACTTC
>.|TRBJ2-5|.|TRBV2
CASSVRYSGLGETQYF
TGTGCCAGCAGTGTCCGGTACTCTGGGCTTGGGGAGACCCAGTACTTC
>.|TRBJ1-5|few|TRBV5-3
CARSPKTRQPQHF
TGTGCCAGAAGCCCAAAGACTCGGCAGCCCCAGCATTTT
>TRBD1|TRBJ1-2|.|TRBV7-9
CASSGTGGSGYTF
TGTGCCAGTTCCGGGACAGGGGGCTCTGGCTACACCTTC
>TRBD1|TRBJ2-2|few|TRBV6-4
CASKGADTGELFF
TGTGCCAGCAAGGGGGCTGACACCGGGGAGCTGTTTTTT
>TRBD1|TRBJ1-5|.|TRBV10-3
CAISRQGSDQPQHF
TGTGCCATCAGCAGACAGGGGAGCGATCAGCCCCAGCATTTT
>.|TRBJ2-3|few|TRBV28
CASLRGAYTDTQYF
TGTGCCAGCCTTCGGGGGGCCTACACAGATACGCAGTATTTT
>.|TRBJ2-3|.|TRBV6-1
CASSRDIVDTQYF
TGTGCCAGCAGTCGGGACATCGTCGATACGCAGTATTTT
>TRBD2|TRBJ2-5|once|TRBV9
CASSVTTSGKETQYF
TGTGCCAGCAGCGTAACAACTAGCGGCAAAGAGACCCAGTACTTC
>TRBD1|TRBJ1-2|.|TRBV13
CASSLGRDRGTYGYTF
TGTGCCAGCAGCTTAGGCCGGGACAGGGGGACCTATGGCTACACCTTC
>TRBD1|TRBJ2-5|once|TRBV27
CATTDRAQETQYF
TGTGCCACTACGGACAGGGCCCAAGAGACCCAGTACTTC
>.|TRBJ2-2|.|TRBV30
CAWSGGIGGGELFF
TGTGCCTGGAGTGGGGGGATAGGGGGCGGGGAGCTGTTTTTT
>.|TRBJ2-2|.|TRBV27
CASSAGQNTGELFF
TGTGCCAGCAGCGCGGGGCAGAACACCGGGGAGCTGTTTTTT
>.|TRBJ2-6|.|TRBV4-2
CASSQLYGANVLTF
TGTGCCAGCAGCCAGCTATATGGGGCCAACGTCCTGACTTTC
>TRBD1|TRBJ2-6|.|TRBV29-1
CSARTGGEAGANVLTF
TGCAGCGCCAGGACAGGGGGCGAGGCTGGGGCCAACGTCCTGACTTTC
>TRBD2|TRBJ2-2|.|TRBV5-4
CASSPPGLAGAAGELFF
TGTGCCAGCAGCCCTCCCGGACTAGCGGGAGCGGCCGGGGAGCTGTTTTTT
>TRBD1|TRBJ2-7|.|TRBV7-6
CASSLMVPGQGFLYEQYF
TGTGCCAGCAGCTTAATGGTTCCGGGACAGGGCTTCCTCTACGAGCAGTACTTC
>TRBD2|TRBJ2-3|.|TRBV4-2
CASSQLWLAGSSTDTQYF
TGTGCCAGCAGCCAACTATGGCTAGCGGGGTCTAGCACAGATACGCAGTATTTT